This T cell receptor beta chain was profiled in a study of memory CD4+ T cells and cytomegalovirus serostatus. The sort gate was single viable CD3+CD4+CD8-CD45RO+ cells for memory CD4+ T cells. Serum IgG to CMV pp150, pp28, p38 and p52 defined serostatus. CD4+ T cells were isolated by positive magnetic selection. Per germline, CDR1 SGHTA and CDR2 FQGNSA. The CDR3 length is 13 residues. Losses at the gene ends were 5 bases for V and 5 bases for J; bases not matched to a gene: 4. TCRdb's table, derived via immunoSEQ multiplex PCR, lists solely in-frame clones and lacks some. The sample gives approximately 49,000 clones, around four fifths of which show up once; 0.61% is in the top ten.

The sequence was obtained from an adult in good health and CMV-seronegative. The chain carries TRBV7-2 and TRBJ2-7; TRBD1 agrees at 9 bases. Sequencing was performed on memory CD4+ T cells from blood. The CDR3 loop is CASSRDRENEQYF. For the CDR3, the DNA is TGTGCCAGCAGCCGGGACAGGGAAAACGAGCAGTACTTC.